This paragraph covers one TCR beta chain sequence. The sample comes from a study of T cell changes during pregnancy in multiple sclerosis. Germline assignment: CDR1 MNHNS and CDR2 SASEGT. The V gene end was trimmed by 10 bases and the J gene end by 2 bases; junction bases not matched to a gene: 5. The CDR3 covers 14 residues. TCRdb's table, derived via immunoSEQ multiplex PCR, lists solely in-frame clones and lacks some. The sample records 55,000 to 70,000 clones, 93% being singletons. The chain carries TRBV6-1 and TRBJ2-5; 12 bases line up with TRBD2. The sample consisted of peripheral blood, taken after pregnancy. This clonotype was sampled from a female donor with multiple sclerosis, enrolled in a pregnancy study. This CDR3 reads CATLAGGPQETQYF. The CDR3 bases are TGTGCCACCCTAGCGGGAGGGCCTCAAGAGACCCAGTACTTC.